This T cell receptor (beta chain) comes out of a study of cytomegalovirus exposure and HLA in healthy donors. V lost 1 base to trimming and J lost 6 bases, with 22 bases between them. Germline CDR1 reads SGHRS; CDR2 reads YFSETQ. The CDR3 is 17 residues long. Study-wide points: For presence/absence analyses, sequencing depth was assumed to be roughly uniform across donors.

Everyone who donated was a healthy bone marrow donor. The donors, nominally healthy at sampling, likely had unrecorded immune exposures. Use of 60 Vbeta and 13 Jbeta primers characterized the PCR. Libraries were prepared by immunoSEQ multiplex PCR; TCRdb keeps only in-frame clonotypes and omits some of them. The data hold some 120,000 clones, with roughly a tenth observed a single time. This clone was detected only a few times. The antigen is undetermined. The chain links TRBV5-1 to TRBJ1-2; D is undetermined. The TCR originated in a woman aged 18-35 years in good health and CMV-seropositive. Material: PBMCs. The CDR3 DNA reads TGCGCCAGCAGCTTGTACCCGCAAACAGCATTTTTAAATGGCTACACCTTC. It translates to CASSLYPQTAFLNGYTF.